One sample yielded the 24 T cell receptor beta chains listed below, sequenced in a study of T cell responses to AZD1222 COVID-19 vaccine. Produced via immunoSEQ multiplex PCR; TCRdb's table is partial and in-frame only. There are over 120,000 clones in the sample; over 90% occur only once, and 5% to 6.5% lies in the top ten. The sample here was peripheral blood, taken on day 0 of AZD1222 vaccination. These receptors all come from an adult in good health.

This rearrangement joins TRBV4-2 to TRBJ1-1; possibly TRBD1 for D (6 bases). The CDR3 has 15 residues. CDR1 is LGHNA and CDR2 is YNFKEQ in the germline V gene. The V end was cut by 4 bases, the J end by 1 base, with 13 bases between. CDR3 DNA sequence: TGTGCCAGCAGCCGGGATCCCAGGGGGAACACTGAAGCTTTCTTT. Its translation: CASSRDPRGNTEAFF.

The chain joins TRBV28 to TRBJ1-2; TRBD1 matches at 7 bases. After removal of 6 bases from V and 0 bases from J, the junction contained 7 bases not matched to a gene. The CDR3 has 15 amino acids. In germline, CDR1 is MDHEN, CDR2 SYDVKM. CDR3 DNA sequence: TGTGCCAGCAGCCGGGACAGTATGACTAACTATGGCTACACCTTC. Its translation: CASSRDSMTNYGYTF.

As DNA, the CDR3 is TGTGCCAGCAGTTACCGGACAGGGCAATTTTCACCCCTCCACTTT. Its protein is CASSYRTGQFSPLHF. The gene calls are TRBV6-5 and TRBJ1-6; 8 bases line up with TRBD1. V was clipped by 2 bases and J by 9 bases; unmatched bases: 6. The germline CDR1 and CDR2 sequences are MNHEY and SVGAGI. The CDR3 is 15 residues long.

The table lists this clone with a few counts. The CDR3 bases are TGTGCCAGCAGCAATTCCGGGACCCAGGCGCGCTACGAGCAGTACTTC. Translating it yields CASSNSGTQARYEQYF. The V gene is TRBV5-5, the J gene TRBJ2-7; D may match TRBD1 or TRBD2 (5 bases each). This CDR3 has 16 amino acids. The V gene's germline CDR1 is SGHKS and CDR2 YYEKEE (reference sequence). Trimming stripped 4 bases from V and 3 bases from J, with 20 bases between.

A word on this clone: At the DNA level, this CDR3 is encoded by other sequences in the same sample as well. This chain uses TRBV5-1 with TRBJ2-2; 7 bases are a match to TRBD1. There are 14 residues in the CDR3. In germline, CDR1 is SGHRS, CDR2 YFSETQ. With V trimmed by 1 base and J by 3 bases, 0 bases remained unmatched. For the CDR3, the DNA is TGCGCCAGCAGCTTGCAGGGGGACACCGGGGAGCTGTTTTTT. Translation: CASSLQGDTGELFF.

The gene calls are TRBV10-1 and TRBJ1-1, with D unresolved. CDR1 WNHNN and CDR2 SYGVQD come from the germline V gene (reference sequence). This CDR3 contains 13 residues. V was cut by 0 bases and J by 7 bases, with 9 bases left in between. CDR3 nucleotide sequence: TGCGCCAGCAGTGAGTCAGAACAGCGTGAAGCTTTCTTT. It translates to CASSESEQREAFF.

V and J are TRBV28 and TRBJ1-5; D is unclear. The CDR3 is made up of 14 amino acids. Per the germline V gene, CDR1 is MDHEN and CDR2 is SYDVKM. V lost 1 base and J 6 bases, leaving 10 bases between the germline ends. CDR3 sequence reads: CASSLLGLSQPQHF. The CDR3 coding sequence is TGTGCCAGCAGTTTATTAGGGCTCTCTCAGCCCCAGCATTTT.

The V call is TRBV15, the J call TRBJ2-7; D unresolved. CDR3 length equals 14 residues. Germline CDR1 is LNHNV and CDR2 is YYDKDF (reference sequence). V dropped 0 bases and J dropped 0 bases, with 6 bases sitting between them. CDR3 sequence (DNA): TGTGCCACCAGCAGAGATCCCAACTCCTACGAGCAGTACTTC. It specifies CATSRDPNSYEQYF.

A few counts support this clone. J is TRBJ1-2 and V is TRBV4-1; 7 bases agree with TRBD1. The length of the CDR3 is 17 residues. CDR1 and CDR2 (germline): MGHRA, YSYEKL. The ends lost 1 base at V and 1 base at J; junction bases unmatched: 9. CDR3 loop: CASSQGQGNALNYGYTF. The CDR3 DNA is TGCGCCAGCAGCCAAGGACAGGGTAATGCCCTTAACTATGGCTACACCTTC.

V gene TRBV7-2 combines with J gene TRBJ2-1; D remains ambiguous. Germline V CDR1 and CDR2: SGHTA, FQGNSA. The length of the CDR3 is 15 residues. Between the trimmed V and J ends, which lost 1 base and 6 bases, there was a span of 13 bases. For the CDR3, the DNA is TGTGCCAGCAGCTTAGTGGGCACCAACCCCAATGAGCAGTTCTTC. Translating gives CASSLVGTNPNEQFF. The variable domain in full, completed from reference TRBV7-2 and TRBJ2-1, reads GAGVSQSPSNKVTEKGKDVELRCDPISGHTALYWYRQSLGQGLEFLIYFQGNSAPDKSGLPSDRFSAERTGGSVSTLTIQRTQQEDSAVYLCASSLVGTNPNEQFFGPGTRLTVL.

The chain joins TRBV19 to TRBJ1-3; no firm D call. Trimming took off 3 bases at V and 0 bases at J, with 0 bases between the two ends. Germline V CDR1 and CDR2: LNHDA, SQIVND (reference sequence). The CDR3 totals 12 residues. The CDR3: CASSISGNTIYF. DNA of the CDR3: TGTGCCAGTAGTATCTCTGGAAACACCATATATTTT.

V is TRBV25-1 and J is TRBJ1-2, with a weak D call TRBD1 (5 bases). V lost 2 bases, J lost 6 bases, and 13 bases lay in between. This CDR3 region has 14 residues. Germline CDR1 is MGHDK and CDR2 is SYGVNS. The CDR3 here is CASSEPRDVHGYTF. CDR3 in DNA: TGTGCCAGCAGTGAACCCCGGGACGTCCATGGCTACACCTTC.

The rearrangement uses TRBV7-9 and TRBJ2-4; no definite D call. V was shortened by 5 bases and J by 2 bases, with 4 bases between the two germline ends. CDR1 is SEHNR and CDR2 is FQNEAQ in the germline V gene (reference sequence). This CDR3 region has 12 residues. The CDR3 region is CASSPPKNIQYF. CDR3 coding DNA: TGTGCCAGCAGCCCACCCAAAAACATTCAGTACTTC.

The chain is built from TRBV6-5 and TRBJ1-4, with 9 bases identical to TRBD1. The germline V gene has CDR1 MNHEY and CDR2 SVGAGI. The V gene end was trimmed by 0 bases and the J gene end by 8 bases; junction bases not matched to a gene: 1. CDR3 length: 14 residues. DNA of the CDR3: TGTGCCAGCAGTTACTCGGGACAGGGCGAAAAACTGTTTTTT. It codes for CASSYSGQGEKLFF.

The rearrangement joins TRBV12-3 or TRBV12-4 to TRBJ2-2, with unresolved D. Between the trimmed V and J ends, which lost 2 bases and 7 bases, there was a span of 5 bases. The CDR3 runs 12 residues. CDR3 sequence reads: CASSLNRGELFF. The CDR3 bases are TGTGCCAGCAGTTTAAACCGCGGGGAGCTGTTTTTT.

The chain links TRBV10-3 to TRBJ2-7; D unresolved. The CDR3 extends over 15 amino acids. Trimming cost V 3 bases and J 0 bases, with 12 bases left between them. The V gene's germline CDR1 is ENHRY and CDR2 SYGVKD. CDR3 region: CAISDSSRPSYEQYF. DNA of the CDR3: TGTGCCATCAGTGATAGTAGCCGGCCCTCCTACGAGCAGTACTTC.

The chain combines TRBV2 with TRBJ1-1; TRBD1 agrees at 8 bases. This CDR3 contains 17 residues. CDR1 and CDR2 from the germline V gene are SNHLY and FYNNEI. V was pared by 3 bases and J by 2 bases, with 11 bases of the junction left unmatched. CDR3 protein: CASSDMVGDRRNTEAFF. DNA of the CDR3: TGTGCCAGCAGTGATATGGTAGGGGACAGGAGAAACACTGAAGCTTTCTTT. Based on the CDR3 plus reference TRBV2 and TRBJ1-1, the full variable domain is EPEVTQTPSHQVTQMGQEVILRCVPISNHLYFYWYRQILGQKVEFLVSFYNNEISEKSEIFDDQFSVERPDGSNFTLKIRSTKLEDSAMYFCASSDMVGDRRNTEAFFGQGTRLTVV.

This clone occurred once. The chain joins TRBV6-1 to TRBJ1-5; D is perhaps TRBD1 (6 bases). Trimming took off 2 bases at V and 4 bases at J, with 12 bases between the two ends. The germline gives CDR1 MNHNS, CDR2 SASEGT. The CDR3 totals 15 residues. The CDR3 nucleotides read TGTGCCAGCAGTGAAAACACAGGGCTGAATCAGCCCCAGCATTTT. Its protein is CASSENTGLNQPQHF.

The rearrangement uses TRBV18 and TRBJ2-7, with TRBD1 identical over 7 bases. This CDR3 spans 13 amino acids. Germline assignment: CDR1 KGHSH and CDR2 LQKENI. J gave up 0 bases and V 8 bases, and 4 bases lay outside the gene matches. The CDR3 DNA follows: TGTGCCAGCGGACAGGCCAGCTCCTACGAGCAGTACTTC. Protein sequence: CASGQASSYEQYF.

This chain uses TRBV28 with TRBJ1-2, with a tentative D call TRBD1 (5 bases). In germline, CDR1 is MDHEN, CDR2 SYDVKM. V lost 8 bases and J lost 3, with 13 bases in between. The CDR3 is 13 amino acids. The CDR3, as DNA: TGTGCCAGCCAACCCAGGGTGTACTATGGCTACACCTTC. This sequence encodes CASQPRVYYGYTF.

The V and J genes are TRBV3-1 (or the pseudogene TRBV3-2) and TRBJ2-1; possibly TRBD2 for D (6 bases). CDR1 and CDR2 (germline): LGHDT, YNNKEL (reference sequence). Trimming took 0 bases from V and 7 from J, leaving 16 bases between them. The length of the CDR3 is 16 residues. CDR3 in amino acids: CASSQDRREWENEQFF. The CDR3 DNA is TGTGCCAGCAGCCAAGATCGGAGGGAGTGGGAAAATGAGCAGTTCTTC.

This clone was counted once. Other DNA variants within this sample encode the same CDR3. V gene TRBV3-1 (or the pseudogene TRBV3-2) combines with J gene TRBJ2-7; D gene uncertain. Germline loops: CDR1 LGHDT, CDR2 YNNKEL (reference sequence). This CDR3 has 14 amino acids. V shed 2 bases and J shed 1 base, with 9 bases lying between them. This chain's CDR3 is CASSQHAFSYEQYF. CDR3 DNA: TGTGCCAGCAGCCAACACGCCTTTTCCTACGAGCAGTACTTC.

The chain is built from TRBV30 and TRBJ1-5; D call uncertain. CDR3 length: 13 amino acids. Germline V gene lookup returns CDR1 GTSNPN and CDR2 SVGIG (reference sequence). Trimming cost V 5 bases and J 0 bases, with 8 bases left between them. CDR3 amino acids: CAWAGRSNQPQHF. The CDR3 DNA sequence: TGTGCCTGGGCGGGCCGTAGCAATCAGCCCCAGCATTTT.

The chain joins TRBV19 to TRBJ1-4, with D unresolved. The CDR3 has 15 residues. CDR1 and CDR2 from the germline V gene are LNHDA and SQIVND (reference sequence). The V end lost 6 bases, the J end lost 0 bases, and 11 bases lay between the germline ends. This CDR3 is CASRLSPATNEKLFF. For the CDR3, the DNA is TGTGCCAGTAGGCTTTCTCCAGCAACTAATGAAAAACTGTTTTTT.